This T cell receptor beta chain was identified during a study of blood T cell repertoires in COVID-19. About the study: Spain, Italy and the United States supplied samples that represented acute and convalescent COVID-19. The cDNA or gDNA used as material had been derived from T cells, B-cell-depleted T cells, or PBMCs.

Per the original methods: Estimation of nucleated cell counts was performed using reference gene primer amplification. The data were produced by immunoSEQ multiplex PCR, yet TCRdb's version contains in-frame clones alone and is incomplete. V and J calls plus clone size are reproduced from that table; the DNA served to infer D and trimming. The data show over 150,000 clones, around 84% seen once. The CDR3 is 16 amino acids. The trim removed 1 base at V and 7 bases at J, leaving 5 bases unmatched. In germline, CDR1 is LGHDT, CDR2 YNNKEL (reference sequence). The rearrangement links TRBV3-1 (or the pseudogene TRBV3-2) to TRBJ1-6; 9 bases are a match to TRBD1. The TCR sequence derives from a man aged 50 to 59 with active or convalescent COVID-19. The sequencing input was peripheral blood. CDR3 in amino acids: CASSQASGQGNSPLHF. CDR3 DNA: TGTGCCAGCAGCCAAGCCTCGGGACAGGGCAATTCACCCCTCCACTTT.